This T cell receptor (beta chain) was recorded in a study of T cell changes during pregnancy in multiple sclerosis. This table comes from immunoSEQ multiplex PCR, and its TCRdb copy is limited to in-frame clones, with some not included. Among 9,500 to 12,000 clones listed, more than 75% were seen once. This TCR was recovered from a female donor in good health, enrolled as a control in a pregnancy study. The sequenced sample was CD8+ T cells from peripheral blood mononuclear cells, obtained after pregnancy.

The CDR3 DNA reads TGTGCCAGCACCAAAAGACTTTTCAATGAGCAGTTCTTC. This gives the protein CASTKRLFNEQFF. This sequence joins TRBV2 and TRBJ2-1; D call uncertain. Trimming removed 7 bases from V and 6 bases from J, with 13 bases in between. The CDR3 has 13 amino acids. Germline V gene lookup returns CDR1 SNHLY and CDR2 FYNNEI.